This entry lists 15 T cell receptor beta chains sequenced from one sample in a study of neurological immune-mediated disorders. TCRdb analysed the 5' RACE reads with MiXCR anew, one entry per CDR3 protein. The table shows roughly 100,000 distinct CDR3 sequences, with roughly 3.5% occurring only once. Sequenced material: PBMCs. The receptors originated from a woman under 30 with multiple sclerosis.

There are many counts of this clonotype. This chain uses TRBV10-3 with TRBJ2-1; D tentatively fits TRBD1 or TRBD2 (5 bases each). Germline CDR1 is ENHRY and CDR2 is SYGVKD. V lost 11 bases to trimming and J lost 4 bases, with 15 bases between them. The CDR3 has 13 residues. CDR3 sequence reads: CAGRDGGYNEQFF. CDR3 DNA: TGTGCCGGCCGGGACGGTGGATACAATGAGCAGTTCTTC.

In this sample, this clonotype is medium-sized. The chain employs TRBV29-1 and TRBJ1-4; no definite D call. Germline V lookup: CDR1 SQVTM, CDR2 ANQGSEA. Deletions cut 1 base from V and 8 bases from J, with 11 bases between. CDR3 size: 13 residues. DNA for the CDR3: TGCAGCGTTGAAGCCGGAACTGGGGAAAAACTGTTTTTT. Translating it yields CSVEAGTGEKLFF. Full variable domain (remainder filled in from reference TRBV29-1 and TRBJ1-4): SAVISQKPSRDICQRGTSLTIQCQVDSQVTMMFWYRQQPGQSLTLIATANQGSEATYESGFVIDKFPISRPNLTFSTLTVSNMSPEDSSIYLCSVEAGTGEKLFFGSGTQLSVL.

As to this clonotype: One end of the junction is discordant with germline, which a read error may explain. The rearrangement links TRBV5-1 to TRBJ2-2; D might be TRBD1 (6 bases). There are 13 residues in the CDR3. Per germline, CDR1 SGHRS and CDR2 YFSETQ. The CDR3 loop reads CASSLVGAGELVF. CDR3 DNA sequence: TGCGCCAGCAGCTTGGTGGGGGCCGGGGAGCTGGTTTTT.

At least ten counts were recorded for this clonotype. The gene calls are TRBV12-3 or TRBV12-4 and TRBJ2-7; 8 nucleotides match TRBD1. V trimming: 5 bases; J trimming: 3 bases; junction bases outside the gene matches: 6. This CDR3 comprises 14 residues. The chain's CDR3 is CASSRTGWDYEQYF. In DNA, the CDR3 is TGTGCCAGCAGTCGGACAGGGTGGGACTACGAGCAGTACTTC.

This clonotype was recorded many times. The CDR3 reads CASSFGDRAYEQYF. CDR3 DNA sequence: TGCGCCAGCAGCTTTGGGGACAGGGCATACGAGCAGTACTTC. V usage is TRBV5-1 and J usage is TRBJ2-7; 9 bases map to TRBD1. The germline V gene has CDR1 SGHRS and CDR2 YFSETQ. The CDR3 extends over 14 amino acids. V dropped 2 bases and J dropped 4; count of bases not matched to a gene: 4.

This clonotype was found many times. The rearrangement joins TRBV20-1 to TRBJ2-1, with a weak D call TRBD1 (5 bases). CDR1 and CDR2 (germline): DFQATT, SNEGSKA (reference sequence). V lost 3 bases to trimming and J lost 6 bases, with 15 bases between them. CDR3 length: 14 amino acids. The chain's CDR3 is CSARVKQGFNEQFF. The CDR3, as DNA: TGCAGTGCTAGGGTCAAGCAGGGTTTCAATGAGCAGTTCTTC.

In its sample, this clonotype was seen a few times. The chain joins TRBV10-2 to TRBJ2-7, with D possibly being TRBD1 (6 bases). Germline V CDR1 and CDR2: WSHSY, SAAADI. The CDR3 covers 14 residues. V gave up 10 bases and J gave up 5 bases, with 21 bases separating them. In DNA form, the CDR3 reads TGCGCCAACAAATCGACCTATTACAGGGACGAGCAGTACTTC. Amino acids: CANKSTYYRDEQYF.

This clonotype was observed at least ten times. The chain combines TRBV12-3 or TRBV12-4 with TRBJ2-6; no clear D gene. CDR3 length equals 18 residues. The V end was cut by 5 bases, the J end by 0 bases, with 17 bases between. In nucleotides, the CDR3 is TGTGCCAGCAGTCCCGGGTCTTTACGTAACTCTGGGGCCAACGTCCTGACTTTC. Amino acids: CASSPGSLRNSGANVLTF.

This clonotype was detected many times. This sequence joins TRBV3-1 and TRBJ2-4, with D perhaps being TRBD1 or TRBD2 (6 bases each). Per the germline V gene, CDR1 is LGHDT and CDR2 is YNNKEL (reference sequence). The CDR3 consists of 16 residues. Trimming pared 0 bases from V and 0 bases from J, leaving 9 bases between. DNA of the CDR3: TGTGCCAGCAGCCAAGATGGGGGGCTAGCCAAAAACATTCAGTACTTC. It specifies CASSQDGGLAKNIQYF.

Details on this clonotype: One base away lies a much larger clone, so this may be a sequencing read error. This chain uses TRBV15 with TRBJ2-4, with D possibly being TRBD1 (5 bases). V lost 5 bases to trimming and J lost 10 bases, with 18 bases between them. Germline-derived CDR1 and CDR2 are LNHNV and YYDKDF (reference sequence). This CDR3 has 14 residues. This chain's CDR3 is CATSPGRDWKIQYF. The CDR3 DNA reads TGTGCCACCAGCCCCGGCAGGGATTGGAAAATTCAGTACTTC.

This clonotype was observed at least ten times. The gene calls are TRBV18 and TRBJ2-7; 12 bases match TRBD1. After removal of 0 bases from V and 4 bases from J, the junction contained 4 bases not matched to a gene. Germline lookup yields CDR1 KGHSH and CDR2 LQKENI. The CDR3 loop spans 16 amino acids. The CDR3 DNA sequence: TGTGCCAGCTCACCACCGGGGACAGGGGGCTTGTACGAGCAGTACTTC. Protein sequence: CASSPPGTGGLYEQYF.

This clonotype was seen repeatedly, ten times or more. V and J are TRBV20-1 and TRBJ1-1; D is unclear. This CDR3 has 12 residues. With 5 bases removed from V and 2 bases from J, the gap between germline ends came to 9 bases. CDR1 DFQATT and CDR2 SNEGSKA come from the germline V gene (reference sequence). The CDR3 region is CSAETENTEAFF. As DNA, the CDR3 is TGCAGTGCTGAAACAGAAAACACTGAAGCTTTCTTT.

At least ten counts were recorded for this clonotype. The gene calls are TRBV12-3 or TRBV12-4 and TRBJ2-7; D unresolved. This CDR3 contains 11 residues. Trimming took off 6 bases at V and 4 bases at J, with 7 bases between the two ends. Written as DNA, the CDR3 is TGTGCCAGCAGCAAATCTTACGAGCAGTACTTC. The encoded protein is CASSKSYEQYF.

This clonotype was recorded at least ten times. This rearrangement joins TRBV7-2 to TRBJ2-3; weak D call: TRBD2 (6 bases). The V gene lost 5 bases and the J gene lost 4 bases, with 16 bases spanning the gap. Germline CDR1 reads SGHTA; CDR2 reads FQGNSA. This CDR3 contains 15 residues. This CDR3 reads CASSRGYLSPDTQYF. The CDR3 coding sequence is TGTGCCAGCAGCCGGGGGTATCTTAGCCCAGATACGCAGTATTTT.

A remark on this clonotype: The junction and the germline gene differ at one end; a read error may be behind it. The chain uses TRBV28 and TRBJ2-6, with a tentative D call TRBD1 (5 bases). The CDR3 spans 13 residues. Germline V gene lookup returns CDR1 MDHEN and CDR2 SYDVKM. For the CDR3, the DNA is TGTGCCAGCTGGGGCTCTGGGGCCAAAGTCCTGACTTTC. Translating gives CASWGSGAKVLTF. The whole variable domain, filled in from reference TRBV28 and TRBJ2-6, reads DVKVTQSSRYLVKRTGEKVFLECVQDMDHENMFWYRQDPGLGLRLIYFSYDVKMKEKGDIPEGYSVSREKKERFSLILESASTNQTSMYLCASWGSGAKVLTFGAGSRLTVL.